This T cell receptor (beta chain) came from a study of blood T cells in healthy people across ages. Germline values: CDR1 SEHNR, CDR2 FQNEAQ (reference sequence). The CDR3 has 15 amino acids. A second PCR of about 7 to 12 cycles used a sample-barcoded 5' primer and a J-beta primer mix. TCRdb re-called the 5' RACE reads with MiXCR, one entry per CDR3 protein. The sample has approximately 780,000 distinct CDR3 sequences, more than 25% seen once. The same specimen was also included in a second study, on T cells of mothers and their children.

The TCR originated in a boy younger than 18 in good health. Sequencing used blood. The chain links TRBV7-9 to TRBJ2-5; 11 bases are shared with TRBD2. The J call could be wrong; TRBJ2-7 is a better fit for the DNA end. The CDR3 is CASSRGLAGNYEQYF. In nucleotides, the CDR3 is TGTGCCAGCAGCCGAGGACTAGCGGGCAACTACGAGCAGTACTTC.